This TCR beta chain emerged from a study of blood T cells in healthy people across ages. Study-wide results and limits: Naive T cell percentage strongly correlated with TCR beta diversity. Possibly, changes in expanded clonotypes were confounded because donor CMV status was unknown. Per million T cells, TCR beta diversity dropped roughly linearly as age increased.

A word on this clonotype: The antigen is not known.

Together with a sample-barcoded 5' primer, a J-beta primer mix was included in a second PCR lasting about 6 to 11 cycles. Carrying 12 random nucleotides, a template-switch adaptor labeled each individual cDNA molecule. MiXCR, run by TCRdb on the 5' RACE reads, gives a single entry per CDR3 protein. This sample has about 620,000 distinct CDR3 sequences, with around 52% found just once. The length of the CDR3 is 13 residues. J was trimmed by 6 bases and V by 5 bases; bases with no gene match: 3. The receptor was isolated from a woman older than 75 in good health. The J gene is TRBJ1-5, the V gene TRBV12-3 or TRBV12-4; 8 bases are shared with TRBD1. The sequenced sample consisted of blood. The DNA for the CDR3 is TGTGCCAGCAGTCTGACAGGGGTTCAGCCCCAGCATTTT. Translated, it gives CASSLTGVQPQHF.